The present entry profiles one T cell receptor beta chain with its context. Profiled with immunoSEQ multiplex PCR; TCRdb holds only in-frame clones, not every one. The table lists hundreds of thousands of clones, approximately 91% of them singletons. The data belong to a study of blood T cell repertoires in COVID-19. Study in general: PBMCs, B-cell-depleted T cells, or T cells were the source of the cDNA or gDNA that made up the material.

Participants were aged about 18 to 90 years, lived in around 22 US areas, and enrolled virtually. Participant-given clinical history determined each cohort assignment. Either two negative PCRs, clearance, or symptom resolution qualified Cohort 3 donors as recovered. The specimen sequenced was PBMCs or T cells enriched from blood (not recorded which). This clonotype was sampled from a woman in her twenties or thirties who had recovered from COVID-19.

CDR3 nucleotides: TGTGCCAGCAGCTGGGGACTTCGCATGAGAAACGAGCAGTACTTC. Translating it yields CASSWGLRMRNEQYF. This rearrangement joins TRBV7-2 to TRBJ2-7; tentatively, D is TRBD2 (6 bases). V was trimmed by 4 bases and J by 5 bases, leaving 18 bases between them. This CDR3 contains 15 residues. The germline V gene has CDR1 SGHTA and CDR2 FQGNSA.